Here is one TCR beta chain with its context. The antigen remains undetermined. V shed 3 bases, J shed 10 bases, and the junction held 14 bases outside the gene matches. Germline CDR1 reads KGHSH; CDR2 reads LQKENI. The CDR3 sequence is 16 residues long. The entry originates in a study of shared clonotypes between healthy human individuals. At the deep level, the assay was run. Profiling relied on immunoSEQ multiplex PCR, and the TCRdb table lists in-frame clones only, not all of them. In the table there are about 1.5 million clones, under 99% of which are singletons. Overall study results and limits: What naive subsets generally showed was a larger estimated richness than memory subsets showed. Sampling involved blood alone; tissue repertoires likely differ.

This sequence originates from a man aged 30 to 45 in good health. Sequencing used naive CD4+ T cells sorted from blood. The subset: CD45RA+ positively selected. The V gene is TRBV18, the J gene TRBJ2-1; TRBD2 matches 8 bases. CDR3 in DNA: TGTGCCAGCTCACCGAGCGGGGGAGACCTCTTTTTAGAGCAGTTCTTC. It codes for CASSPSGGDLFLEQFF.